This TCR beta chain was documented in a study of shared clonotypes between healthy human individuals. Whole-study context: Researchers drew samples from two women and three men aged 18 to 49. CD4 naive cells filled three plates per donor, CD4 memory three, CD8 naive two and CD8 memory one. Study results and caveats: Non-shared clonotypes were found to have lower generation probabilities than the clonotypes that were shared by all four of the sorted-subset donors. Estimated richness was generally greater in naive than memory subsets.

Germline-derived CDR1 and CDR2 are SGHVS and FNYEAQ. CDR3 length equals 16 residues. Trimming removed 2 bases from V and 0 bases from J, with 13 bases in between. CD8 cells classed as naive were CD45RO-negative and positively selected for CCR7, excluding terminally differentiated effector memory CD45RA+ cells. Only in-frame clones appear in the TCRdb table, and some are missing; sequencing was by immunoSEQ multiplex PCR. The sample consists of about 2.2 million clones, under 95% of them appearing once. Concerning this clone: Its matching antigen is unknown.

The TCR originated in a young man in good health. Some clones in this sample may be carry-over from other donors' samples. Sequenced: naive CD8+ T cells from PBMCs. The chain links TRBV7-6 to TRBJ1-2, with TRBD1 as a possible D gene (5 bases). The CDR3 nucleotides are TGTGCCAGCAGCTTACTCGGGACGGACGCTAACTATGGCTACACCTTC. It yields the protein CASSLLGTDANYGYTF. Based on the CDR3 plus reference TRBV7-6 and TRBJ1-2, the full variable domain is GAGVSQSPRYKVTKRGQDVALRCDPISGHVSLYWYRQALGQGPEFLTYFNYEAQQDKSGLPNDRFSAERPEGSISTLTIQRTEQRDSAMYRCASSLLGTDANYGYTFGSGTRLTVV.